This T cell receptor (beta chain) originates from a study of PD-1 blockade in classical Hodgkin lymphoma. Background on the study: Administration of nivolumab to patients was at 3 mg/kg intravenously every 2 weeks. Study results and limitations: It was among complete responders that baseline diversity resembled that of newly diagnosed patients. Diminished baseline TCR diversity has been reported in newly diagnosed patients relative to healthy donors. CD8+ TCR diversity did not rise significantly by C4D1, unlike CD4+.

Looked up from germline, CDR1 is SQVTM and CDR2 is ANQGSEA. Trimming took 4 bases from V and 2 from J; bases not matched to a gene: 2. The CDR3 sequence is 13 residues long. Sequencing used immunoSEQ multiplex PCR; TCRdb keeps in-frame clones, though not all of them. The table includes around 35,000 clones, roughly 88% detected once. On this clone: No antigen is known for it.

Relapses following autologous stem cell transplantation were seen in all patients, with brentuximab vedotin exposure varying. Sequencing was performed on peripheral blood mononuclear cells (PBMCs), taken before the second cycle of nivolumab. The source of this sequence is a human donor with classical Hodgkin lymphoma. The chain combines TRBV29-1 with TRBJ2-3; the match to TRBD1 covers 8 bases. CDR3 nucleotide sequence: TGCAGCGTTGGACAGGGGACCACAGATACGCAGTATTTT. Translated: CSVGQGTTDTQYF.